A few counts support the clone carrying this T cell receptor beta chain. Its antigen is unknown. This record belongs to a study of type 1 regulatory T cells. V lost 1 base to trimming and J lost 7 bases, with 9 bases between them. The germline V gene has CDR1 DFQATT and CDR2 SNEGSKA (reference sequence). The CDR3 covers 12 residues. TCRdb processed the reads anew with MiXCR; each CDR3 protein has one entry. The sample includes approximately 25,000 distinct CDR3 sequences, around 47% of them seen just once. This sequence joins TRBV20-1 and TRBJ2-3; D ambiguous. The TCR originated in a human donor in good health. The specimen sequenced was cultured T cells, either the whole culture or a sorted T cell fraction (not recorded which). CDR3 DNA sequence: TGCAGTGCTAGAGTCCGGGTCAATACGCAGTATTTT. Its translation: CSARVRVNTQYF.